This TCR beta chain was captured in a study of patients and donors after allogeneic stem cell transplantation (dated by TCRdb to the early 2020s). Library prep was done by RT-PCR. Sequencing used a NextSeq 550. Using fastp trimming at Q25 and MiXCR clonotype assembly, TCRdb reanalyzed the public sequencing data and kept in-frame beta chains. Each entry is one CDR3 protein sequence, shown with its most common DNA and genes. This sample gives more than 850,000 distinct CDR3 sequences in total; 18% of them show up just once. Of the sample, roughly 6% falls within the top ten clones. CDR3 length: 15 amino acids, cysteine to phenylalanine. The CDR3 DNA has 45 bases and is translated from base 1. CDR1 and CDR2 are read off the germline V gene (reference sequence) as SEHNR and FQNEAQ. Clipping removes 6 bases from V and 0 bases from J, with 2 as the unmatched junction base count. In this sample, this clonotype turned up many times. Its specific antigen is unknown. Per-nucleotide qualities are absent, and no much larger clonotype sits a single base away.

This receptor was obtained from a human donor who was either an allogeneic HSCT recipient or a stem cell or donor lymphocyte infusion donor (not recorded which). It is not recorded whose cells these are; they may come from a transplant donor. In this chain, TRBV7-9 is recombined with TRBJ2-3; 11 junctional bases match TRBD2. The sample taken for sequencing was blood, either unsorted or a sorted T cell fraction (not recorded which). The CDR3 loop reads CASSRTSGSTDTQYF. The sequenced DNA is TGTGCCAGCAGTCGGACTAGCGGGAGCACAGATACGCAGTATTTT.